The following is a T cell receptor (beta chain) sequence with its context. The sample is drawn from a study of Ad26.COV2.S vaccination and SARS-CoV-2 variants. Profiling relied on immunoSEQ multiplex PCR, and the TCRdb table lists in-frame clones only, not all of them. The sample lists about 440,000 clones, less than 95% occurring once. The treatment was: around 19 received Ad26.COV2.S at low or high dose, single or two shots; several received placebo; per-sample allocation not given. The study sampled participants on day 63 after the first vaccine or placebo injection. The germline V and J ends were trimmed by 5 bases and 4 bases, with 15 bases remaining between them. The CDR3 has 15 residues. CDR1 LNHDA and CDR2 SQIVND come from the germline V gene (reference sequence).

The sequence derives from a person between 18 and 59 years old who received the Ad26.COV2.S COVID-19 vaccine or a placebo. J is TRBJ2-1 and V is TRBV19; the D gene could be TRBD1 or TRBD2 (5 bases each). The sequencing used peripheral blood, collected in a trial of Ad26.COV2.S vaccine versus placebo. The CDR3 nucleotides are TGTGCCAGTAGTCCCCCGGGGTACAGGTACAATGAGCAGTTCTTC. Translating it yields CASSPPGYRYNEQFF.